What follows describes a single T cell receptor beta chain. Its antigen is undetermined. The sample is drawn from a study of radiation and T cells in renal cell carcinoma. Study details: Nephrectomy followed 15 Gy stereotactic body radiation by 4 weeks.

Specified time point: baseline pretreatment blood. Treatment of the sample: 15 Gy SBRT to primary tumor, nephrectomy 4 weeks later. Produced via immunoSEQ multiplex PCR; TCRdb's table is partial and in-frame only. The sample holds 110,000 to 150,000 clones, about 88% seen once. Study results and caveats: Top tumor clonotypes rose in blood 2 weeks post-radiation, then contracted. No pretreatment tumor biopsies were available for baseline clonotypes.

CDR3 length equals 14 residues. V gave up 10 bases and J gave up 1 base, with 14 bases separating them. Germline loops: CDR1 MNHNY, CDR2 SVGAGI (reference sequence). The origin of this receptor is a woman in her fifties or sixties with renal cell carcinoma. This specimen consisted of blood, obtained from a patient whose treatment included radiotherapy and nephrectomy. V usage is TRBV6-6 and J usage is TRBJ1-5, with D tentatively TRBD1 (5 bases). CDR3 coding DNA: TGTGCCACCCGGCAGGGTACGAGCAATCAGCCCCAGCATTTT. This codes for CATRQGTSNQPQHF.